A selection of T cell receptor beta chains follows, all from one sample in a study of T cells after somatic rescue of genetic block. Generated by immunoSEQ multiplex PCR, the TCRdb table keeps only in-frame clones and is missing some. Counted here are more than 65,000 clones, roughly 88% occurring once; the ten biggest clones make up about 3%. Sequenced: peripheral blood mononuclear cells (PBMCs). The receptor source for this set is a young man. CDR3s include the opening cysteine and the closing phenylalanine or tryptophan. A D gene is named only where the DNA matches it firmly. Only some rows state a clone size, as once, few, many or a class for expanded clones.

>TRBJ2-2|TRBV18|once|NA
TGTGCCAGCTCACCACCGGACAGTCCCACCGGGGAGCTGTTTTTT
CASSPPDSPTGELFF
>TRBJ1-6|TRBV12-1|NA|NA
TGTGCCAGCAGCTTGTTTCGGCACAAGAATAATTCACCCCTCCACTTT
CASSLFRHKNNSPLHF
>TRBJ2-3|TRBV5-1|NA|TRBD2
TGCGCCAGCAGCTTGGCCTTTGTACGGGGGGGCCGTGCAGATACGCAGTATTTT
CASSLAFVRGGRADTQYF
>TRBJ2-6|TRBV4-2|NA|NA
TGTGCCAGCAGCCAAGGGGCCCCAGGGGCTGGGGCCAACGTCCTGACTTTC
CASSQGAPGAGANVLTF
>TRBJ2-7|TRBV28|NA|NA
TGTGCCAGCAGTTTTGGACATTCCTACGAGCAGTACTTC
CASSFGHSYEQYF
>TRBJ2-7|TRBV20-1|NA|NA
TGCAGTGCTAGAAACAGCTACGAGCAGTACTTC
CSARNSYEQYF
>TRBJ1-2|TRBV18|NA|TRBD1
TGTGCCAGCTCACCAAACAGGGGAAGCTATGGCTACACCTTC
CASSPNRGSYGYTF
>TRBJ1-1|TRBV27|NA|NA
TGTGCCAGCAGAACCCCCCGGGGGGCTTGGACTGAAGCTTTCTTT
CASRTPRGAWTEAFF
>TRBJ1-5|TRBV7-2|NA|TRBD1
TGTGCCAGCAGCTTAGTACAGGGGGCTAGGCAGCCCCAGCATTTT
CASSLVQGARQPQHF
>TRBJ2-7|TRBV30|NA|NA
TGTGCCTGGAACAGGGTCTCCTACGAGCAGTACTTC
CAWNRVSYEQYF
>TRBJ1-2|TRBV19|NA|NA
TGTGCCAGTTCGGATGGAGGCCGCTTAAACTATGGCTACACCTTC
CASSDGGRLNYGYTF
>TRBJ2-1|TRBV18|NA|TRBD2
TGTGCCAGCTCACCCTACTCTAGCGGGAGGTCCTACAATGAGCAGTTCTTC
CASSPYSSGRSYNEQFF
>TRBJ2-5|TRBV11-2|NA|TRBD1
TGTGCCAGCAGCTTAACCGGGACAGGGGGCCCGGAGACCCAGTACTTC
CASSLTGTGGPETQYF
>TRBJ2-6|TRBV27|NA|NA
TGTGCCAGCAGTTTATCGCCGTGGTCTGGGGCCAACGTCCTGACTTTC
CASSLSPWSGANVLTF
>TRBJ1-4|TRBV2|NA|TRBD1
TGTGCCAGCAGGCTACGTCGGACAGGGGAAAATGAAAAACTGTTTTTT
CASRLRRTGENEKLFF
>TRBJ2-1|TRBV30|NA|NA
TGTGCCTGGAGTGTGGAGCCCTACAATGAGCAGTTCTTC
CAWSVEPYNEQFF
>TRBJ2-2|TRBV10-3|few|NA
TGTGCCATCAGTGAGCGCCAGGGGACCGGGGAGCTGTTTTTT
CAISERQGTGELFF
>TRBJ2-7|TRBV11-2|NA|TRBD1
TGTGCCAGCAGCTTAGGTGGGACAGGGGGTCACGAGCAGTACTTC
CASSLGGTGGHEQYF
>TRBJ2-3|TRBV28|NA|NA
TGTGCCAGCAGTTCCCTTATAATACAGTTTATAGATACGCAGTATTTT
CASSSLIIQFIDTQYF
>TRBJ2-7|TRBV9|NA|TRBD1
TGTGCCAGCAGCGCGTCCCGGGACAGGGAAACCTACGAGCAGTACTTC
CASSASRDRETYEQYF
>TRBJ2-2|TRBV6-6|NA|NA
TGTGCCAGCACCACTACGTCCCCCAGGACCGGGGAGCTGTTTTTT
CASTTTSPRTGELFF
>TRBJ1-5|TRBV7-9|NA|NA
TGTGCCAGCAGCTTATCAGCCCAGGGCAATCAGCCCCAGCATTTT
CASSLSAQGNQPQHF
>TRBJ2-3|TRBV19|NA|NA
TGTGCCAGTAGTATTCAAGGGAATACAGATACGCAGTATTTT
CASSIQGNTDTQYF
>TRBJ1-1|TRBV15|few|NA
TGTGCCACCAGCAGAGAGGTTATCAGGGGCATGAACACTGAAGCTTTCTTT
CATSREVIRGMNTEAFF
>TRBJ1-1|TRBV6-1|NA|TRBD1
TGTGCCAGCAGTCGGGACAGGGGGTGGGCTGAAGCTTTCTTT
CASSRDRGWAEAFF
>TRBJ2-1|TRBV19|NA|TRBD1
TGTGCCAGTAGTAGAGGACAGGACAATGAGCAGTTCTTC
CASSRGQDNEQFF
>TRBJ2-7|TRBV5-8|NA|NA
TGTGCCAGCAGCTTGGATATTGGGCAAAGGGCCTACGAGCAGTACTTC
CASSLDIGQRAYEQYF
>TRBJ2-1|TRBV7-9|NA|TRBD2
TGTGCCAGCAGCGGACTAGCGGGAGGGTTCAATGAGCAGTTCTTC
CASSGLAGGFNEQFF
>TRBJ1-2|TRBV7-2|NA|NA
TGTGCCAGCAGCCTAAAAACTGTCTGGGTCTTC
CASSLKTVWVF
>TRBJ2-7|TRBV28|NA|NA
TGTGCCAGCAGCTTTCCCTCCGATAGGTCGAACTACGAGCAGTACTTC
CASSFPSDRSNYEQYF
>TRBJ2-7|TRBV5-4|NA|NA
TGTGCCAGCAGCTTGTCAGGGTTGGCGCAGTACTTC
CASSLSGLAQYF
>TRBJ2-7|TRBV5-6|NA|NA
TGTGCCAGCAGCTTGATGGAAACCTCCTACGAGCAGTACTTC
CASSLMETSYEQYF
>TRBJ1-1|TRBV7-9|NA|NA
TGTGCCAGCAAGACGGACGTCGGGGTGGGGGTCGAAGCTTTCTTT
CASKTDVGVGVEAFF
>TRBJ1-2|TRBV4-2|NA|NA
TGTGCCAGCAGCCAAGATCTTTATCGGCAGGGTGATGGCTACACCTTC
CASSQDLYRQGDGYTF
>TRBJ2-7|TRBV5-1|NA|NA
TGCGCCAGCAGCTGGGCGGAAGCCTACGAGCAGTACTTC
CASSWAEAYEQYF
>TRBJ2-7|TRBV6-6|NA|TRBD1
TGTGCCAGCAGAATACCGGGACAGGGATCCTACGAGCAGTACTTC
CASRIPGQGSYEQYF
>TRBJ2-7|TRBV4-2|NA|NA
TGTGCCAGCAGCCTAATCGGAGACCCGAGTTCCTACGAGCAGTACTTC
CASSLIGDPSSYEQYF
>TRBJ2-7|TRBV5-1|NA|TRBD2
TGCGCCAGCAGCTTGGTGGGTAGCGGGGGAACCTACGAGCAGTACTTC
CASSLVGSGGTYEQYF
>TRBJ2-7|TRBV7-9|once|TRBD1
TGTGCCAGTATTCCGGGACAGGGGCACGAGCAGTACTTC
CASIPGQGHEQYF
>TRBJ2-5|TRBV4-2|once|NA
TGTGCCAGCAGCCAAACACAAGAGACCCAGTACTTC
CASSQTQETQYF
>TRBJ1-3|TRBV7-2|NA|TRBD1
TGTGCCAGCAGCGCGGTGGGGACAGTAGAAGGAAACACCATATATTTT
CASSAVGTVEGNTIYF
>TRBJ1-4|TRBV10-1|NA|NA
TGCGCCAGCAGTTCTTCACACGGGAGGGGTGAAAAACTGTTTTTT
CASSSSHGRGEKLFF
>TRBJ1-1|TRBV7-2|NA|NA
TGTGCCAGCAGCTTAGGTCAGAGAATGAACACTGAAGCTTTCTTT
CASSLGQRMNTEAFF
>TRBJ2-2|TRBV10-3|NA|NA
TGTGCCATCAGTGAGTCCCTAGCCAGTACTGGGGAGCTGTTTTTT
CAISESLASTGELFF
>TRBJ2-1|TRBV27|NA|TRBD2
TGTGCCAGCAGTTTGAGAGCGGGGGCTTGGGATGAGCAGTTCTTC
CASSLRAGAWDEQFF
>TRBJ2-7|TRBV2|NA|NA
TGTGCCAGCACCAGGGACCGCGAAGACGAGCAGTACTTC
CASTRDREDEQYF
>TRBJ1-5|TRBV11-3|NA|NA
TGTGCCAGCAGCTTTTCTGTCAGGAATAGCAATCAGCCCCAGCATTTT
CASSFSVRNSNQPQHF
>TRBJ2-1|TRBV18|NA|TRBD2
TGTGCCAGCTCACCCTCGACTAGCGGGGTGGGTGAGCAGTTCTTC
CASSPSTSGVGEQFF
>TRBJ1-2|TRBV5-1|NA|NA
TGCGCCAGCAGCTTGCGACTTAACTATGGCTACACCTTC
CASSLRLNYGYTF
>TRBJ2-3|TRBV6-5|NA|NA
TGTGCCAGCAGTTATACTGGGACAGATACGCAGTATTTT
CASSYTGTDTQYF
>TRBJ1-5|TRBV6-1|NA|NA
TGTGCCGGGGGGGGGATTAGCAATCAGCCCCAGCATTTT
CAGGGISNQPQHF
>TRBJ2-7|TRBV14|NA|NA
TGTGCCAGCAGCAAAGGACGCTACCAAGGGGACTCCTACGAGCAGTACTTC
CASSKGRYQGDSYEQYF
>TRBJ1-1|TRBV9|NA|NA
TGTGCCAGCAGCGGAGGGGTGGCGTACACTGAAGCTTTCTTT
CASSGGVAYTEAFF
>TRBJ2-7|TRBV18|NA|TRBD1
TGTGCCAGCTCACCAAGAGGGACAGGCGAGCAGTACTTC
CASSPRGTGEQYF
>TRBJ2-1|TRBV5-5|NA|TRBD2
TGTGCCAGCAGCTTGACGTTGTACGGGAGGGCCGGGTACAATGAGCAGTTCTTC
CASSLTLYGRAGYNEQFF